This T cell receptor (beta chain) was found in a study of post-analysis software for immune sequencing data. Across the study: Secondary progressive, relapsing-remitting and progressive-relapsing multiple sclerosis were among the included disease courses.

Study-wide points: Five TRBV segments, TRBV5-6, TRBV5-1 and TRBV20-1 among them, were found more frequent in patients than controls. When the samples were clustered directly with F measure, those that had been prepared in the same batch showed strong co-clustering.

Trimming cost V 1 base and J 2 bases, with 9 bases left between them. This CDR3 has 14 amino acids. TCR beta libraries were prepared from cDNA with unique molecular identifiers. One entry per CDR3 protein results from TCRdb running MiXCR on the PCR reads. The sample has almost 700,000 distinct CDR3 sequences; 55% to 60% are singletons. Points on this clonotype: Its target is not known.

Sequencing input: blood. This sequence joins TRBV12-3 or TRBV12-4 and TRBJ2-7; D gene ambiguous. This TCR was recovered from a girl between 2 and 10 years old with multiple sclerosis. CDR3 in DNA: TGTGCCAGCAGTTTAGGGGTGACCACCTACGAGCAGTACTTC. Translating it yields CASSLGVTTYEQYF.